The source of this T cell receptor (beta chain) is a study of cytomegalovirus exposure and HLA in healthy donors. With regard to this clone: Its specificity is not known.

The study, taken as a whole, reports: A few V segments could not be told apart, such as TRBV6-2 and TRBV6-3, and were left out. Through in vitro validation, three CMV-associated chains were shown to be specific for CMV antigens.

V lost 3 bases to trimming and J lost 8 bases; unmatched junction nucleotides: 7. CDR1 and CDR2 (germline): SGHNT, YENEEA. The CDR3 covers 15 residues. The PCR contained 60 Vbeta and 13 Jbeta primers. This table comes from immunoSEQ multiplex PCR, and its TCRdb copy is limited to in-frame clones, with some not included. The sample includes 130,000 to 150,000 clones, about four fifths seen only once; the top ten take under 5%. The receptor's source is a man between 40 and 49 years old in good health and CMV-seronegative. The sample taken for sequencing was PBMCs. The chain joins TRBV11-3 to TRBJ2-2, with 9 bases identical to TRBD2. The CDR3 region is CASSFSGGVQGELFF. For the CDR3, the DNA is TGTGCCAGCAGCTTTAGCGGGGGCGTCCAAGGGGAGCTGTTTTTT. The whole variable domain, filled in from reference TRBV11-3 and TRBJ2-2, reads EAGVVQSPRYKIIEKKQPVAFWCNPISGHNTLYWYLQNLGQGPELLIRYENEEAVDDSQLPKDRFSAERLKGVDSTLKIQPAELGDSAVYLCASSFSGGVQGELFFGEGSRLTVL.